Shown below are 32 T cell receptor beta chains from a single sample sequenced in a study of Graves' ophthalmopathy and Graves' hyperthyroidism. The study amplified TCR beta CDR3 regions using RNA transcripts. Investigators did first-round RT-PCR with HTBI primers, then second-round multiplex PCR. TCRdb reprocessed the multiplex PCR reads via MiXCR and lists one record per CDR3 protein. The sample yields approximately 480,000 distinct CDR3 sequences, about 15% seen once. What was sequenced was blood. These receptors were obtained from a woman in her thirties with Graves' ophthalmopathy.

V usage is TRBV27 and J usage is TRBJ1-2; 10 bases fit TRBD1. CDR1 is MNHEY, CDR2 SMNVEV, per germline (reference sequence). J was trimmed by 6 bases and V by 6 bases; bases with no gene match: 13. The CDR3 consists of 16 residues. The CDR3 reads CASRSAGTGVKNGYTF. CDR3 nucleotide sequence: TGTGCCAGCAGATCAGCCGGGACAGGGGTTAAGAATGGCTACACCTTC.

In this sample, this clonotype turned up once. The chain couples TRBV19 to TRBJ1-1; TRBD1 matches 9 bases. The V gene's germline CDR1 is LNHDA and CDR2 SQIVND (reference sequence). The trim removed 9 bases at V and 5 bases at J, leaving 7 bases unmatched. CDR3 length: 13 residues. The CDR3 DNA is TGTGCCAGCCCGGACAGGGGAAAGACTGAAGCTTTCTTT. Encoded protein: CASPDRGKTEAFF.

Ten or more counts support this clonotype. The chain employs TRBV30 and TRBJ1-5; 11 positions match TRBD1. The CDR3 covers 15 residues. CDR1 is GTSNPN and CDR2 is SVGIG in the germline V gene (reference sequence). The V gene end was trimmed by 3 bases and the J gene end by 1 base; junction bases not matched to a gene: 2. The DNA of the CDR3 is TGTGCCTGGAGGGACAGGGGGCGAAGCAATCAGCCCCAGCATTTT. Protein: CAWRDRGRSNQPQHF.

This clonotype was observed at least ten times. The chain has TRBV19 and TRBJ1-1; D gene ambiguous. The length of the CDR3 is 17 residues. CDR1 is LNHDA, CDR2 SQIVND, per germline (reference sequence). V lost 3 bases and J lost 4, with 21 bases in between. CDR3 loop: CASSIRFLSGVGTEAFF. The CDR3 nucleotides read TGTGCCAGTAGTATCCGGTTCTTATCGGGCGTTGGCACTGAAGCTTTCTTT.

The sample holds many counts of this clonotype. The chain combines TRBV6-2 or TRBV6-3 with TRBJ2-2, with 9 bases that match TRBD2. There are 14 residues in the CDR3. The germline V gene encodes CDR1 MNHEY and CDR2 SVGEGT. With 1 base clipped from V and 6 bases from J, the junction kept 0 bases outside the gene matches. Written as DNA, the CDR3 is TGTGCCAGCAGTTACTTAGCGGGAGCCGGGGAGCTGTTTTTT. Translating gives CASSYLAGAGELFF.

This clonotype was seen repeatedly, ten times or more. This chain joins TRBV28 and TRBJ1-1; the D is unclear. The length of the CDR3 is 13 residues. V was trimmed by 6 bases and J by 6 bases, leaving 14 bases between them. Germline V gene lookup returns CDR1 MDHEN and CDR2 SYDVKM. CDR3 sequence: CASSPVPYAEAFF. The CDR3 bases are TGTGCCAGCAGCCCAGTACCCTACGCTGAAGCTTTCTTT.

Ten or more counts support this clonotype. V usage is TRBV25-1 and J usage is TRBJ1-2; 9 bases agree with TRBD1. The CDR3 runs 16 residues. Germline assignment: CDR1 MGHDK and CDR2 SYGVNS. J gave up 6 bases and V 3 bases, and 11 bases lay outside the gene matches. The CDR3 loop is CASSELGNRGPDGYTF. The CDR3 DNA is TGTGCCAGCAGTGAGCTAGGCAACAGGGGGCCTGATGGCTACACCTTC.

This clonotype occurred many times. The chain links TRBV7-2 to TRBJ2-7; D is ambiguous. CDR1 is SGHTA and CDR2 is FQGNSA in the germline V gene. The V end was cut by 1 base, the J end by 7 bases, with 8 bases between. This CDR3 has 12 amino acids. For the CDR3, the DNA is TGTGCCAGCAGCTTAGTACAGCCAGAGCAGTACTTC. Protein product: CASSLVQPEQYF.

This clonotype was detected ten times or more. The rearrangement links TRBV12-3 or TRBV12-4 to TRBJ2-7; D remains ambiguous. The V gene lost 2 bases and the J gene lost 5 bases, with 13 bases spanning the gap. This CDR3 has 14 amino acids. CDR3 nucleotides: TGTGCCAGCAGTTTAACGCTGGGTGGCGACGAGCAGTACTTC. Translation: CASSLTLGGDEQYF.

This clonotype has a count of ten or more. The chain employs TRBV28 and TRBJ2-7; 9 bases fit TRBD1. This CDR3 spans 14 amino acids. Germline CDR1 MDHEN, CDR2 SYDVKM. The V and J ends lost 7 bases and 1 base, in that order; junction bases with no gene match: 5. In DNA, the CDR3 is TGTGCCAGCACCCCTGGGACAGGGTCCTACGAGCAGTACTTC. As protein: CASTPGTGSYEQYF.

This clonotype has ten or more counts. The rearrangement links TRBV28 to TRBJ1-1, with TRBD1 identical over 9 bases. This CDR3 contains 16 residues. Germline V gene data show CDR1 as MDHEN and CDR2 as SYDVKM. V was clipped by 5 bases and J by 3 bases; unmatched bases: 10. DNA of the CDR3: TGTGCCAGCAGTATAAACCGGGACAGGGCGGACACTGAAGCTTTCTTT. Protein: CASSINRDRADTEAFF.

In this sample, this clonotype turned up many times. The rearrangement uses TRBV19 and TRBJ1-5, with D tentatively TRBD1 (6 bases). V was clipped by 2 bases and J by 4 bases, with 21 bases between them. This CDR3 comprises 18 residues. CDR1 and CDR2 (germline): LNHDA, SQIVND (reference sequence). DNA for the CDR3: TGTGCCAGTAGTATATTCCTTCCCCCAACAGGGTTTAATCAGCCCCAGCATTTT. This encodes CASSIFLPPTGFNQPQHF.

This clonotype was detected ten times or more. This chain connects TRBV28 to TRBJ1-5; TRBD1 agrees at 7 bases. V gave up 5 bases and J gave up 3 bases; unmatched junction bases: 10. Per the germline V gene, CDR1 is MDHEN and CDR2 is SYDVKM. This CDR3 is built from 16 residues. The CDR3 nucleotides are TGTGCCAGCAGTCCACGACAGGGCGTATTCAATCAGCCCCAGCATTTT. Amino acids: CASSPRQGVFNQPQHF. Based on the CDR3 plus reference TRBV28 and TRBJ1-5, the full variable domain is DVKVTQSSRYLVKRTGEKVFLECVQDMDHENMFWYRQDPGLGLRLIYFSYDVKMKEKGDIPEGYSVSREKKERFSLILESASTNQTSMYLCASSPRQGVFNQPQHFGDGTRLSIL.

At least ten counts were recorded for this clonotype. The chain is built from TRBV6-1 and TRBJ2-2, with a weak D call TRBD1 (7 bases). Trimming removed 8 bases from V and 0 bases from J, with 13 bases in between. CDR3 size: 15 residues. Germline CDR1 and CDR2: MNHNS and SASEGT. In nucleotides, the CDR3 is TGTGCCAGCCCCGGAGGGACAGCGAACACCGGGGAGCTGTTTTTT. Residues: CASPGGTANTGELFF.

This clonotype has a count of ten or more. This chain links TRBV15 with TRBJ2-3; the D gene is possibly TRBD2 (6 bases). This CDR3 region has 15 residues. V dropped 0 bases and J dropped 1 base, with 8 bases sitting between them. Germline V gene sequence: CDR1 LNHNV, CDR2 YYDKDF (reference sequence). The CDR3 DNA reads as TGTGCCACCAGCAGAGAGCGGGGAGGCACAGATACGCAGTATTTT. This codes for CATSRERGGTDTQYF.

Of note for this clonotype: Germline and junction disagree at one end, which may indicate a read error. The gene calls are TRBV30 and TRBJ1-6, with D hard to call. Germline V CDR1 and CDR2: GTSNPN, SVGIG (reference sequence). CDR3 length equals 15 residues. DNA for the CDR3: TGTGCCTGGAGTGTCGGCAGTACCTATAATTCACTCCTCCACTTT. This encodes CAWSVGSTYNSLLHF.

This clonotype was counted at least ten times. V usage is TRBV6-5 and J usage is TRBJ1-3; tentative D call: TRBD1 (5 bases). V lost 0 bases to trimming and J lost 2 bases, with 8 bases between them. The germline CDR1 and CDR2 sequences are MNHEY and SVGAGI. The CDR3 extends over 15 amino acids. The CDR3 loop reads CASSYSVGAGNTIYF. The CDR3 DNA is TGTGCCAGCAGTTACTCGGTGGGGGCTGGAAACACCATATATTTT.

This clonotype was picked up many times. This chain connects TRBV6-5 to TRBJ2-5; 11 bases map to TRBD2. There are 16 residues in the CDR3. After removal of 2 bases from V and 2 bases from J, the junction contained 4 bases not matched to a gene. Germline V gene sequence: CDR1 MNHEY, CDR2 SVGAGI. CDR3 amino acids: CASSYRLAGLQETQYF. The CDR3 bases are TGTGCCAGCAGTTACCGACTAGCGGGACTACAAGAGACCCAGTACTTC.

This clonotype was found many times. V gene TRBV28 combines with J gene TRBJ1-5, with D possibly TRBD1 on 5 matching bases. CDR3 length: 14 residues. V was pared by 8 bases and J by 9 bases, with 20 bases between. From germline, CDR1 is MDHEN and CDR2 SYDVKM. CDR3 in amino acids: CASFLPGGDRPQHF. For the CDR3, the DNA is TGTGCCAGCTTTCTTCCGGGGGGGGATAGGCCCCAGCATTTT.

Concerning this clonotype: Compared with germline, one end of the junction differs, possibly owing to a read error. V and J are TRBV12-3 or TRBV12-4 and TRBJ1-2; no firm D call. The CDR3 consists of 14 residues. The CDR3 sequence is CASSFTPGFYGYTF. CDR3 coding DNA: TGTGCCAGTAGTTTTACTCCTGGATTTTATGGCTACACCTTC.

The chain links TRBV11-2 to TRBJ2-7; 10 bases map to TRBD1. Unmatched junction bases numbered 10, after V lost 6 bases and J lost 5 bases. Germline CDR1 is SGHAT and CDR2 is FQNNGV. This CDR3 spans 15 amino acids. CDR3 sequence: CASRSLRDRGDEQYF. CDR3 bases: TGTGCCAGCAGGTCTCTGCGGGACAGGGGTGACGAGCAGTACTTC. The variable domain in full, with the rest retrieved from reference TRBV11-2 and TRBJ2-7, is EAGVAQSPRYKIIEKRQSVAFWCNPISGHATLYWYQQILGQGPKLLIQFQNNGVVDDSQLPKDRFSAERLKGVDSTLKIQPAKLEDSAVYLCASRSLRDRGDEQYFGPGTRLTVT.

The chain has TRBV6-1 and TRBJ1-5; D might be TRBD1 (5 bases). The CDR3 runs 14 residues. V gave up 5 bases and J gave up 7 bases, with 15 bases separating them. Germline V gene data show CDR1 as MNHNS and CDR2 as SASEGT. The CDR3: CASSKHSKGQPQHF. The DNA of the CDR3 is TGTGCCAGCAGTAAGCACAGTAAGGGGCAGCCCCAGCATTTT.

In its sample, this clonotype was seen many times. The chain has TRBV12-5 and TRBJ1-1; 8 bases line up with TRBD1. The CDR3 length is 14 residues. Looked up from germline, CDR1 is LGHNT and CDR2 is FRNRAP. Trimming at V came to 1 base and at J to 4 bases, leaving 2 bases not matched to a gene. The CDR3, as DNA: TGTGCTAGTGGTTTGGGGACAGGGTCCACTGAAGCTTTCTTT. Amino acids: CASGLGTGSTEAFF.

This clonotype showed up many times. This chain joins TRBV20-1 and TRBJ1-1; D unresolved. The CDR3 is 13 amino acids. CDR1 and CDR2 from the germline V gene are DFQATT and SNEGSKA (reference sequence). V was shortened by 0 bases and J by 4 bases, with 9 bases between the two germline ends. CDR3 sequence: CSAREGGRTEAFF. The CDR3 nucleotides are TGCAGTGCTAGAGAAGGCGGCCGCACTGAAGCTTTCTTT.

This clonotype has a handful of counts. J is TRBJ2-2 and V is TRBV20-1, with TRBD2 identical over 7 bases. The CDR3 extends over 16 amino acids. The V gene end was trimmed by 2 bases and the J gene end by 4 bases; junction bases not matched to a gene: 10. Germline CDR1 DFQATT, CDR2 SNEGSKA (reference sequence). The CDR3 DNA sequence: TGCAGTGCTAGACCCCGTTGGGGGGGACTCACCGGGGAGCTGTTTTTT. Encoded protein: CSARPRWGGLTGELFF.

Many counts were recorded for this clonotype. J is TRBJ1-6 and V is TRBV7-8; possibly TRBD1 for D (6 bases). The V and J ends lost 5 bases and 7 bases respectively, with 18 bases between them. The CDR3 has 16 residues. Germline lookup yields CDR1 SGHVS and CDR2 FQNEAQ. The CDR3 loop reads CASSHDPGQRNSPLHF. The CDR3, as DNA: TGTGCCAGCAGCCACGACCCCGGACAGCGCAATTCACCCCTCCACTTT.

In this sample, this clonotype turned up many times. The rearrangement links TRBV7-3 to TRBJ2-5, with 11 nucleotides matching TRBD2. Looked up from germline, CDR1 is SGHTA and CDR2 is FQGTGA. This CDR3 region has 15 residues. J gave up 5 bases and V 4 bases, and 6 bases lay outside the gene matches. CDR3: CASSSSGGRAETQYF. Here the CDR3 DNA reads TGTGCCAGCAGCTCTAGCGGGGGGAGAGCGGAGACCCAGTACTTC.

This clonotype was observed many times. V gene TRBV6-1 combines with J gene TRBJ1-6; no firm D call. Per the germline V gene, CDR1 is MNHNS and CDR2 is SASEGT. This CDR3 spans 15 amino acids. Deletions cut 7 bases from V and 14 bases from J, with 24 bases between. Here the CDR3 reads CASTETLTERRSLHF. The DNA for the CDR3 is TGTGCCAGCACAGAGACTCTGACGGAGCGGCGATCCCTCCACTTT.

The J gene is TRBJ2-5, the V gene TRBV4-1, with 9 nucleotides matching TRBD2. The CDR3 totals 16 residues. CDR1 is MGHRA and CDR2 is YSYEKL in the germline V gene. Trimming took 4 bases from V and 2 from J; bases not matched to a gene: 8. The CDR3 DNA follows: TGCGCCAGCAGCCGAAGGCGGGGGGGTACTCAAGAGACCCAGTACTTC. Its translation is CASSRRRGGTQETQYF.

The J gene is TRBJ2-5, the V gene TRBV24-1, with 7 bases identical to TRBD2. The CDR3 loop spans 19 amino acids. The V gene's germline CDR1 is KGHDR and CDR2 SFDVKD. Germline trimming cut 1 base from V and 0 bases from J; bases unmatched to any gene: 13. CDR3 in DNA: TGTGCCACCAGTGATTTTGCGGGGAGAGGCGCGGGGGACCAAGAGACCCAGTACTTC. Protein product: CATSDFAGRGAGDQETQYF.

The V and J genes are TRBV12-3 or TRBV12-4 and TRBJ2-7, with D maybe TRBD1 (5 bases). The CDR3 is 14 residues long. The germline V and J ends were trimmed by 3 bases and 2 bases, with 11 bases remaining between them. The CDR3 bases are TGTGCCAGCAGTTTCAACAGGCTCACCTACGAGCAGTACTTC. Translation: CASSFNRLTYEQYF.

This clonotype was counted at least ten times. This chain connects TRBV7-9 to TRBJ1-5, with unresolved D. The germline V gene encodes CDR1 SEHNR and CDR2 FQNEAQ (reference sequence). CDR3 size: 14 residues. The germline V and J ends were trimmed by 5 bases and 0 bases, with 8 bases remaining between them. CDR3 protein: CASSPVFSNQPQHF. Written as DNA, the CDR3 is TGTGCCAGCAGCCCAGTGTTTAGCAATCAGCCCCAGCATTTT.